These 8 T cell receptor beta chains share one sample of origin, sequenced in a study of T cells after yellow fever vaccination. TCRdb processed the 5' RACE reads anew with MiXCR; each CDR3 protein has one entry. The sample has some 290,000 distinct CDR3 sequences, about 10% seen once. Sequenced here: CD4+ T cells sorted from PBMCs, sampled 45 days after the yellow fever booster vaccination. These receptors all stem from a man in his late teens or twenties who received the YFV17D yellow fever vaccine.

Many counts were recorded for this clonotype. The chain joins TRBV5-1 to TRBJ2-3; perhaps TRBD1 as D (5 bases). The V end was cut by 0 bases, the J end by 4 bases, with 12 bases between. This CDR3 region has 15 residues. The germline CDR1 and CDR2 sequences are SGHRS and YFSETQ. The CDR3: CASSLAGPLPDTQYF. Here the CDR3 DNA reads TGCGCCAGCAGCTTGGCAGGGCCCCTCCCAGATACGCAGTATTTT.

This clonotype was picked up a small number of times. The V and J genes are TRBV10-3 and TRBJ1-1; no clear D gene. The CDR3 is made up of 14 amino acids. Germline values: CDR1 ENHRY, CDR2 SYGVKD. Trimming left V 4 bases short and J 4 bases short, with 13 bases between. CDR3 coding DNA: TGTGCCATCAGTGCCGTGGAGAGTGGCACTGAAGCTTTCTTT. Encoded protein: CAISAVESGTEAFF.

The V call is TRBV12-3 or TRBV12-4, the J call TRBJ2-1, with TRBD1 as a possible D gene (6 bases). CDR3 size: 11 residues. The V end was cut by 5 bases, the J end by 12 bases, with 11 bases between. CDR3 sequence (DNA): TGTGCCAGCAGTCTAGGGGGATCGCAGTTCTTC. Protein: CASSLGGSQFF.

The chain employs TRBV29-1 and TRBJ1-1; D possibly corresponds to TRBD1 (6 bases). The CDR3 length is 14 residues. V lost 6 bases and J 0 bases, leaving 14 bases between the germline ends. Per the germline V gene, CDR1 is SQVTM and CDR2 is ANQGSEA. CDR3 in DNA: TGCAGCGTCGTCCCCGGACAGTTGAACACTGAAGCTTTCTTT. Its protein product is CSVVPGQLNTEAFF. Together with reference TRBV29-1 and TRBJ1-1, the CDR3 gives the full variable domain: SAVISQKPSRDICQRGTSLTIQCQVDSQVTMMFWYRQQPGQSLTLIATANQGSEATYESGFVIDKFPISRPNLTFSTLTVSNMSPEDSSIYLCSVVPGQLNTEAFFGQGTRLTVV.

This clonotype was seen a few times. The chain links TRBV7-2 to TRBJ1-5, with D perhaps TRBD1 (5 bases). This CDR3 has 14 amino acids. CDR1 SGHTA and CDR2 FQGNSA come from the germline V gene. V lost 1 base to trimming and J lost 6 bases, with 10 bases between them. CDR3 sequence reads: CASSLGAGRQPQHF. As DNA, the CDR3 is TGTGCCAGCAGCTTAGGGGCAGGGCGTCAGCCCCAGCATTTT.

This clonotype was detected a few times. This chain joins TRBV5-4 and TRBJ2-2; no firm D call. Trimming took 1 base from V and 5 from J, leaving 15 bases between them. Germline CDR1 and CDR2: SGHNT and YYREEE (reference sequence). This CDR3 is built from 16 residues. CDR3 nucleotides: TGTGCCAGCAGCTTGAGTGTGGTTGCCGTTACCGGGGAGCTGTTTTTT. Its translation: CASSLSVVAVTGELFF.

This clonotype was seen more than once but under ten times. The chain uses TRBV5-1 and TRBJ1-1; D is ambiguous. V dropped 4 bases and J dropped 1 base, with 14 bases sitting between them. The CDR3 runs to 15 residues. CDR1 SGHRS and CDR2 YFSETQ come from the germline V gene. CDR3 residues: CASSATEPPNTEAFF. The CDR3 DNA follows: TGCGCCAGCAGCGCTACAGAGCCACCGAACACTGAAGCTTTCTTT.

The rearrangement uses TRBV19 and TRBJ2-1; TRBD1 is a possible D gene (6 bases). V lost 6 bases and J 2 bases, leaving 11 bases between the germline ends. This CDR3 region has 14 residues. Germline-derived CDR1 and CDR2 are LNHDA and SQIVND (reference sequence). The CDR3 DNA follows: TGTGCCAGTAGGCGACAGGAAACCTACAATGAGCAGTTCTTC. It specifies CASRRQETYNEQFF. Together with reference TRBV19 and TRBJ2-1, the CDR3 gives the full variable domain: DGGITQSPKYLFRKEGQNVTLSCEQNLNHDAMYWYRQDPGQGLRLIYYSQIVNDFQKGDIAEGYSVSREKKESFPLTVTSAQKNPTAFYLCASRRQETYNEQFFGPGTRLTVL.